Described below is a single TCR beta chain sequence and its context. TCRdb keeps only in-frame clones here, not all; method: immunoSEQ multiplex PCR. The data hold more than 55,000 clones, with 70% to 85% observed a single time. This CDR3 contains 16 residues. Unmatched junction bases numbered 13, after V lost 8 bases and J lost 0 bases. Germline V CDR1 and CDR2: MDHEN, SYDVKM. The entry originates in a study of radiotherapy plus CTLA-4 blockade in lung cancer. The receptor was isolated from a human donor with non-small cell lung cancer whose response to radiotherapy plus ipilimumab could not be evaluated. The chain is built from TRBV28 and TRBJ2-7, with 7 bases matching TRBD2. Sequences were derived from peripheral blood, sampled from a patient treated with radiotherapy plus ipilimumab. CDR3 sequence (DNA): TGTGCCAGCGAAGATCGGGGGGAAACCTTCTCCTACGAGCAGTACTTC. Encoded protein: CASEDRGETFSYEQYF.